These 12 T cell receptor beta chains were all obtained from the same sample, sequenced in a study of cytomegalovirus exposure and HLA in healthy donors. The PCR was carried out with 60 Vbeta primers and 13 Jbeta primers. Assay: immunoSEQ multiplex PCR; the TCRdb copy retains only in-frame clones and omits some. The profile shows about 200,000 clones, approximately 79% of them singletons. The sample comprised PBMCs. The receptors here all came from a girl under 18 in good health and CMV-seropositive.

V is TRBV10-2 and J is TRBJ2-6; D gene uncertain. The V end was cut by 0 bases, the J end by 0 bases, with 6 bases between. Germline-derived CDR1 and CDR2 are WSHSY and SAAADI. The CDR3 runs to 16 residues. For the CDR3, the DNA is TGCGCCAGCAGTGAGTCTAGAGGCTCTGGGGCCAACGTCCTGACTTTC. It yields the protein CASSESRGSGANVLTF.

The chain combines TRBV29-1 with TRBJ1-2, with 10 bases identical to TRBD1. Germline CDR1 and CDR2: SQVTM and ANQGSEA. This CDR3 spans 14 amino acids. The V gene end was trimmed by 6 bases and the J gene end by 7 bases; junction bases not matched to a gene: 11. The CDR3: CSVTGTGVFRGYTF. The CDR3 coding sequence is TGCAGCGTCACCGGGACAGGGGTTTTTCGTGGCTACACCTTC.

This clone showed up just a few times. The genes are TRBV11-2 and TRBJ1-6, with D possibly matching TRBD1 (5 bases). Trimming took off 6 bases at V and 6 bases at J, with 15 bases between the two ends. CDR3 size: 15 residues. CDR1 and CDR2 (germline): SGHAT, FQNNGV. The CDR3 loop reads CASSLAGVINSPLHF. CDR3 nucleotide sequence: TGTGCCAGCAGTCTAGCGGGGGTCATTAATTCACCCCTCCACTTT.

This chain connects TRBV9 to TRBJ1-1; the D is unclear. Germline loops: CDR1 SGDLS, CDR2 YYNGEE. CDR3 length: 13 amino acids. Deletions cut 1 base from V and 7 bases from J, with 11 bases between. This chain's CDR3 is CASSVTTPGEAFF. The CDR3 DNA sequence: TGTGCCAGCAGCGTAACAACGCCGGGTGAAGCTTTCTTT.

The V gene is TRBV5-6, the J gene TRBJ1-2; 7 bases map to TRBD1. The J segment lost 8 bases and the V segment lost 6 bases, leaving 10 bases of the junction unmatched. The CDR3 spans 13 residues. The germline V gene has CDR1 SGHDT and CDR2 YYEEEE. This CDR3 is CASTPQGLGGYTF. CDR3 coding DNA: TGTGCCAGCACCCCACAGGGGCTCGGGGGCTACACCTTC.

The rearrangement uses TRBV7-2 and TRBJ2-7, with D possibly TRBD2 on 6 matching bases. V was trimmed by 5 bases and J by 3 bases, leaving 20 bases between them. The CDR3 totals 16 residues. Germline CDR1 is SGHTA and CDR2 is FQGNSA. Here the CDR3 DNA reads TGTGCCAGCAGCCAACGCTCGAGTGCGGGGCTCTACGAGCAGTACTTC. Translated, it gives CASSQRSSAGLYEQYF. The full variable domain, rest sourced from reference TRBV7-2 and TRBJ2-7, is GAGVSQSPSNKVTEKGKDVELRCDPISGHTALYWYRQSLGQGLEFLIYFQGNSAPDKSGLPSDRFSAERTGGSVSTLTIQRTQQEDSAVYLCASSQRSSAGLYEQYFGPGTRLTVT.

This clone appeared a few times. The chain combines TRBV5-1 with TRBJ1-3, with TRBD1 matching over 7 bases. Germline-derived CDR1 and CDR2 are SGHRS and YFSETQ. The V gene end was trimmed by 4 bases and the J gene end by 4 bases; junction bases not matched to a gene: 11. The CDR3 length is 16 residues. The CDR3 DNA follows: TGCGCCAGCAGCACTAACCCCGGGACAGCCGGAAACACCATATATTTT. Protein sequence: CASSTNPGTAGNTIYF.

The V and J genes are TRBV5-4 and TRBJ2-2, with unresolved D. The CDR3 has 14 residues. V shed 4 bases and J shed 0 bases, with 7 bases lying between them. Germline-derived CDR1 and CDR2 are SGHNT and YYREEE (reference sequence). Here the CDR3 DNA reads TGTGCCAGCAGCCTAACAGCGAACACCGGGGAGCTGTTTTTT. Its protein product is CASSLTANTGELFF.

A few counts support this clone. The chain combines TRBV15 with TRBJ2-2; 9 positions match TRBD2. From germline, CDR1 is LNHNV and CDR2 YYDKDF (reference sequence). This CDR3 is built from 14 residues. V was pared by 3 bases and J by 7 bases, with 3 bases of the junction left unmatched. CDR3 in DNA: TGTGCCACCAGCAGCGGGACTAGCTTCGGGGAGCTGTTTTTT. It specifies CATSSGTSFGELFF.

This clone was found once. CDR3 bases: TGTGCCAGCAGTTGGGGACAGGGGACCACCTACGAGCAGTACTTC. Its protein product is CASSWGQGTTYEQYF. The V call is TRBV27, the J call TRBJ2-7; 10 bases align to TRBD1. This CDR3 comprises 15 residues. V lost 4 bases and J lost 2; bases outside the gene matches: 5. Germline V gene lookup returns CDR1 MNHEY and CDR2 SMNVEV (reference sequence).

The V call is TRBV2, the J call TRBJ2-2; a weak D match, TRBD1 (6 bases). Germline CDR1 reads SNHLY; CDR2 reads FYNNEI. The CDR3 runs 13 residues. V lost 6 bases and J 5 bases, leaving 10 bases between the germline ends. CDR3 amino acids: CASRATGTGELFF. The CDR3 coding sequence is TGTGCCAGCAGGGCCACAGGGACCGGGGAGCTGTTTTTT.

This clone was counted a few times. This chain uses TRBV18 with TRBJ1-5; D remains unclear. CDR1 is KGHSH, CDR2 LQKENI, per germline. The germline V and J ends were trimmed by 1 base and 2 bases, with 6 bases remaining between them. This CDR3 is 14 amino acids long. The CDR3 DNA sequence: TGTGCCAGCTCACCACAGGGAGGCAATCAGCCCCAGCATTTT. This encodes CASSPQGGNQPQHF.